Below, 28 T cell receptor beta chains from the same sample are listed, as sequenced in a study of shared clonotypes between healthy human individuals. Only in-frame clones appear in the TCRdb table, and some are missing; sequencing was by immunoSEQ multiplex PCR. This sample has about 750,000 clones; about 91% occur once, and the top ten carry 24%. Naive CD8 cells were CD45RO-negative, positively selected for CCR7, excluding terminally differentiated effector memory CD45RA+ cells. Material: naive CD8+ T cells sorted from blood. The source of these receptors is a man aged 25-45 years in good health.

As concerns this clone: Likely a read error: the CDR3 ends without its conserved phenylalanine or tryptophan. The chain uses TRBV27 and TRBJ1-1, with no clear D. V dropped 6 bases and J dropped 4 bases, with 6 bases sitting between them. CDR1 and CDR2 (germline): MNHEY, SMNVEV (reference sequence). The CDR3 runs 11 residues. The CDR3 protein is CASRTRTEAFL. CDR3 DNA sequence: TGTGCCAGCAGGACTCGCACTGAAGCTTTCCTT.

CDR3 bases: TGTGCCAGCAGCGGGACTAGGGATGAGCAGTTCTTC. Protein sequence: CASSGTRDEQFF. This chain links TRBV7-9 with TRBJ2-1; TRBD2 matches 8 bases. This CDR3 contains 12 residues. The V segment lost 5 bases and the J segment 8 bases; nucleotides outside the gene matches: 2. CDR1 and CDR2 (germline): SEHNR, FQNEAQ (reference sequence).

This clone was found once. The chain couples TRBV29-1 to TRBJ2-7; a weak D match, TRBD1 (5 bases). Trimming took off 2 bases at V and 5 bases at J, with 10 bases between the two ends. CDR1 and CDR2 from the germline V gene are SQVTM and ANQGSEA. This CDR3 contains 12 residues. In nucleotides, the CDR3 is TGCAGCGTTGAACTGCAGGGCCACGAGCAGTACTTC. Protein sequence: CSVELQGHEQYF.

The chain joins TRBV6-1 to TRBJ1-1; maybe TRBD1 (6 bases). This CDR3 is built from 10 residues. CDR1 and CDR2 (germline): MNHNS, SASEGT. V shed 8 bases and J shed 11 bases, with 12 bases lying between them. The CDR3, as DNA: TGTGCCAGCTCACAGGGTGCGGCTTTCTTT. Translated: CASSQGAAFF.

This rearrangement joins TRBV29-1 to TRBJ2-1, with TRBD2 matching over 10 bases. The germline CDR1 and CDR2 sequences are SQVTM and ANQGSEA. The trim removed 2 bases at V and 7 bases at J, leaving 2 bases unmatched. The CDR3 consists of 13 residues. The CDR3 sequence is CSVELAGDNEQFF. CDR3 in DNA: TGCAGCGTTGAACTAGCGGGAGATAATGAGCAGTTCTTC.

V gene TRBV7-3 combines with J gene TRBJ2-1; 8 nucleotides agree with TRBD2. V lost 5 bases and J lost 5; bases outside the gene matches: 8. The CDR3 totals 15 residues. Germline V gene data show CDR1 as SGHTA and CDR2 as FQGTGA. CDR3 nucleotides: TGTGCCAGCAGCCCCATGGGACTAGGTGACAATGAGCAGTTCTTC. Translated: CASSPMGLGDNEQFF.

This clone was detected once. V gene TRBV9 combines with J gene TRBJ2-1; D is possibly TRBD1 (6 bases). V gave up 6 bases and J gave up 5 bases, with 15 bases separating them. This CDR3 has 14 residues. Germline-derived CDR1 and CDR2 are SGDLS and YYNGEE. The CDR3 region has the DNA TGTGCCAGCAACACGGCAGGGGCGGACAATGAGCAGTTCTTC. Its protein is CASNTAGADNEQFF.

The table lists this clone with a count of one. The rearrangement joins TRBV27 to TRBJ2-1, with D hard to call. The V and J ends lost 7 bases and 2 bases respectively, with 12 bases between them. The CDR3 contains 14 residues. The germline CDR1 and CDR2 sequences are MNHEY and SMNVEV (reference sequence). CDR3 sequence (DNA): TGTGCCAGCACGGCCCTCAGGACCTACAATGAGCAGTTCTTC. Translated, it gives CASTALRTYNEQFF.

The V gene is TRBV7-2, the J gene TRBJ2-7; no reliable D call. The CDR3 contains 15 residues. The germline V gene has CDR1 SGHTA and CDR2 FQGNSA. V lost 5 bases and J lost 0, with 14 bases in between. In DNA form, the CDR3 reads TGTGCCAGCAGCGCCGGACCGAGGAGCTCCTACGAGCAGTACTTC. This gives the protein CASSAGPRSSYEQYF.

The genes are TRBV5-1 and TRBJ2-1, with 9 bases identical to TRBD2. Unmatched junction bases numbered 12, after V lost 4 bases and J lost 4 bases. The CDR3 totals 17 residues. Germline V CDR1 and CDR2: SGHRS, YFSETQ. The CDR3 coding sequence is TGCGCCAGCAGCGTCAGCGGGAGGTTTGGTACGTACAATGAGCAGTTCTTC. Translating it yields CASSVSGRFGTYNEQFF.

The rearrangement links TRBV9 to TRBJ2-2, with 9 bases fitting TRBD2. The CDR3 spans 16 residues. The V segment lost 6 bases and the J segment 2 bases; nucleotides outside the gene matches: 8. Germline CDR1 reads SGDLS; CDR2 reads YYNGEE. Here the CDR3 reads CASTSAAGGNTGELFF. The CDR3 bases are TGTGCCAGCACTTCGGCAGCGGGAGGCAACACCGGGGAGCTGTTTTTT.

This clone was seen a handful of times. This chain links TRBV6-1 with TRBJ1-5; D ambiguous. Germline V CDR1 and CDR2: MNHNS, SASEGT. Trimming took off 0 bases at V and 0 bases at J, with 9 bases between the two ends. The CDR3 length is 16 residues. CDR3 DNA: TGTGCCAGCAGTGAAGCGCTCACCGCTAGCAATCAGCCCCAGCATTTT. Its protein product is CASSEALTASNQPQHF.

The chain has TRBV6-1 and TRBJ1-5; tentative D call: TRBD1 (5 bases). This CDR3 spans 20 amino acids. Between the trimmed V and J ends, which lost 0 bases and 3 bases, there was a span of 24 bases. CDR1 and CDR2 (germline): MNHNS, SASEGT. The CDR3 loop is CASSEASLTYFRESNQPQHF. Written as DNA, the CDR3 is TGTGCCAGCAGTGAAGCTTCCTTGACTTATTTCAGGGAGTCCAATCAGCCCCAGCATTTT.

The chain has TRBV25-1 and TRBJ2-1, with 8 bases matching TRBD2. From germline, CDR1 is MGHDK and CDR2 SYGVNS. J lost 3 bases, V lost 4 bases, and 8 bases had no gene match. The CDR3 loop spans 16 amino acids. The CDR3 loop is CASSAEAGVGYNEQFF. In DNA form, the CDR3 reads TGTGCCAGCAGTGCCGAAGCGGGAGTAGGCTACAATGAGCAGTTCTTC.

The chain carries TRBV7-9 and TRBJ2-1, with TRBD2 matching 7 bases. Germline V lookup: CDR1 SEHNR, CDR2 FQNEAQ (reference sequence). After removal of 5 bases from V and 6 bases from J, the junction contained 10 bases not matched to a gene. The CDR3 runs 15 residues. The CDR3 sequence: CASSPAGDRTNEQFF. In DNA, the CDR3 is TGTGCCAGCAGCCCCGCGGGAGACCGTACCAATGAGCAGTTCTTC.

The CDR3 reads CASSPAVSTEAFF. CDR3 DNA: TGTGCCAGCAGCCCCGCGGTGAGCACTGAAGCTTTCTTT. The V call is TRBV5-4, the J call TRBJ1-1; D gene unclear. With 4 bases removed from V and 4 bases from J, the gap between germline ends came to 11 bases. Germline values: CDR1 SGHNT, CDR2 YYREEE (reference sequence). CDR3 length equals 13 residues.

This clone was found a few times. The chain employs TRBV27 and TRBJ2-7, with 7 bases fitting TRBD1. V lost 8 bases to trimming and J lost 4 bases; unmatched junction nucleotides: 5. CDR1 is MNHEY and CDR2 is SMNVEV in the germline V gene (reference sequence). The CDR3 totals 12 residues. DNA of the CDR3: TGTGCCAGCGGGGACAGAGAGTACGAGCAGTACTTC. It yields the protein CASGDREYEQYF.

This clone has just a few counts. CDR3 sequence: CAWSGPNTEAFF. CDR3 DNA sequence: TGTGCCTGGAGTGGGCCGAACACTGAAGCTTTCTTT. The gene calls are TRBV30 and TRBJ1-1, with D uncertain. The CDR3 has 12 amino acids. Germline CDR1 and CDR2: GTSNPN and SVGIG (reference sequence). V lost 1 base and J 1 base, leaving 4 bases between the germline ends.

This chain joins TRBV11-2 and TRBJ2-1, with D unclear. CDR1 and CDR2 from the germline V gene are SGHAT and FQNNGV. Trimming cost V 0 bases and J 3 bases, with 6 bases left between them. There are 14 residues in the CDR3. The CDR3 region is CASSLELGYNEQFF. DNA for the CDR3: TGTGCCAGCAGCTTAGAATTGGGCTACAATGAGCAGTTCTTC.

The rearrangement links TRBV28 to TRBJ2-1; no reliable D call. Germline CDR1 reads MDHEN; CDR2 reads SYDVKM. The CDR3 spans 15 residues. The germline V and J ends were trimmed by 5 bases and 0 bases, with 11 bases remaining between them. CDR3 bases: TGTGCCAGCAGTAAGATTAAGGTCTCCTACAATGAGCAGTTCTTC. As protein: CASSKIKVSYNEQFF.

V is TRBV6-1 and J is TRBJ2-7; D is unclear. The length of the CDR3 is 15 residues. Between the trimmed V and J ends, which lost 1 base and 1 base, there was a span of 11 bases. Germline V gives CDR1 MNHNS, CDR2 SASEGT. The CDR3 DNA sequence: TGTGCCAGCAGTGAAGGGATCGCCAGGTCCTACGAGCAGTACTTC. The encoded protein is CASSEGIARSYEQYF.

This chain links TRBV7-8 with TRBJ2-5, with 8 bases matching TRBD2. Germline CDR1 is SGHVS and CDR2 is FQNEAQ. This CDR3 region has 17 residues. The trim removed 5 bases at V and 2 bases at J, leaving 13 bases unmatched. CDR3 in amino acids: CASSGPGRGGPQETQYF. As DNA, the CDR3 is TGTGCCAGCAGCGGACCCGGGAGGGGAGGGCCTCAAGAGACCCAGTACTTC.

CDR3 in DNA: TGTGCCAGCAGGAGGGATGAGCAGTTCTTC. It translates to CASRRDEQFF. The V call is TRBV21-1, the J call TRBJ2-1; TRBD2 reflects the table's D call only, with no check against the DNA. TRBV21-1 is flagged as a pseudogene. The CDR3 is 10 residues long.

The rearrangement joins TRBV5-1 to TRBJ2-7; 10 nucleotides agree with TRBD2. The trim removed 0 bases at V and 2 bases at J, leaving 2 bases unmatched. The CDR3 is 15 residues long. Per germline, CDR1 SGHRS and CDR2 YFSETQ. CDR3 nucleotides: TGCGCCAGCAGCTTGGGGAGCGGGAGGGCCTACGAGCAGTACTTC. Encoded protein: CASSLGSGRAYEQYF. Supplemented by reference TRBV5-1 and TRBJ2-7, the full variable domain reads KAGVTQTPRYLIKTRGQQVTLSCSPISGHRSVSWYQQTPGQGLQFLFEYFSETQRNKGNFPGRFSGRQFSNSRSEMNVSTLELGDSALYLCASSLGSGRAYEQYFGPGTRLTVT.

The rearrangement joins TRBV9 to TRBJ2-2; D is ambiguous. Trimming pared 6 bases from V and 2 bases from J, leaving 5 bases between. Germline CDR1 reads SGDLS; CDR2 reads YYNGEE. The CDR3 is 12 amino acids. CDR3 protein: CASMSNTGELFF. The CDR3 nucleotides read TGTGCCAGCATGTCCAACACCGGGGAGCTGTTTTTT.

The gene calls are TRBV2 and TRBJ2-7; D perhaps matches TRBD2 (6 bases). The germline V gene has CDR1 SNHLY and CDR2 FYNNEI. Between the trimmed V and J ends, which lost 5 bases and 0 bases, there was a span of 11 bases. The CDR3 extends over 14 amino acids. The CDR3 region has the DNA TGTGCCAGCAGTTGGGAGGTGAGCTCCTACGAGCAGTACTTC. Protein product: CASSWEVSSYEQYF. Variable domain in full (rest from reference TRBV2 and TRBJ2-7): EPEVTQTPSHQVTQMGQEVILRCVPISNHLYFYWYRQILGQKVEFLVSFYNNEISEKSEIFDDQFSVERPDGSNFTLKIRSTKLEDSAMYFCASSWEVSSYEQYFGPGTRLTVT.

The chain employs TRBV19 and TRBJ2-7; unclear D gene. The V end lost 9 bases, the J end lost 6 bases, and 12 bases lay between the germline ends. Germline lookup yields CDR1 LNHDA and CDR2 SQIVND (reference sequence). The CDR3 is 11 amino acids. CDR3 region: CARNMITEQYF. The CDR3 coding sequence is TGTGCCAGAAACATGATCACCGAGCAGTACTTC.

V and J are TRBV9 and TRBJ2-5; D not resolved. CDR1 is SGDLS and CDR2 is YYNGEE in the germline V gene. The V end lost 3 bases, the J end lost 5 bases, and 8 bases lay between the germline ends. The CDR3 is 12 residues long. In DNA, the CDR3 is TGTGCCAGCAGCGCCCTGGGGGAGACCCAGTACTTC. Protein sequence: CASSALGETQYF.